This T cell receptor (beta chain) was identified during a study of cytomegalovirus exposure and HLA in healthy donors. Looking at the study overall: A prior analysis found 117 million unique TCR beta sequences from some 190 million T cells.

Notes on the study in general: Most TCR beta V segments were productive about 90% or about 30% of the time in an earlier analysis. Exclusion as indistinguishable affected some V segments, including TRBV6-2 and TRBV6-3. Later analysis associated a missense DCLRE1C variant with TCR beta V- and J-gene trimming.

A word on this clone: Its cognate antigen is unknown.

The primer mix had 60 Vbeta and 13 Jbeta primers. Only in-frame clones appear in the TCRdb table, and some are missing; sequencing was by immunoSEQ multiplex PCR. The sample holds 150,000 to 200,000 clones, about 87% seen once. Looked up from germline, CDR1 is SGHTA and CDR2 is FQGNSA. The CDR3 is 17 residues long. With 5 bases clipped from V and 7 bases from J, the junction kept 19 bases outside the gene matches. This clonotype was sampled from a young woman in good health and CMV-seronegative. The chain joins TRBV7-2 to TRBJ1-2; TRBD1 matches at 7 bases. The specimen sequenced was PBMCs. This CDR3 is CASSLRNGGQAAFGYTF. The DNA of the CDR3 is TGTGCCAGCAGCCTTAGAAACGGCGGACAGGCCGCTTTTGGCTACACCTTC.